One sample yielded the 27 T cell receptor beta chains listed below, sequenced in a study of a mutant IDH1 vaccine in newly diagnosed glioma. Antigen specificity for these receptors is unknown. Stated time point: week 47, end of study. With topical imiquimod, each dose of the vaccine consisted of 300 ug of mutant IDH1 20-mer peptide. Sequencing was performed with immunoSEQ multiplex PCR; in TCRdb, only in-frame clones are kept and a portion is missing. The top ten hold about 5% of the sample, which has more than 50,000 clones, about 65% seen once. Sequencing used peripheral blood mononuclear cells (PBMCs), obtained from a glioma patient whose treatment included an IDH1 peptide vaccine. These receptors originate from a man in his forties with glioma. Some clones in this sample may be carry-over from other donors' samples.

The rearrangement joins TRBV9 to TRBJ2-2; 7 bases map to TRBD2. CDR1 SGDLS and CDR2 YYNGEE come from the germline V gene. V was pared by 3 bases and J by 6 bases, with 2 bases of the junction left unmatched. The CDR3 is 13 residues long. CDR3 sequence (DNA): TGTGCCAGCAGCGGGGAGGGTCCCGGGGAGCTGTTTTTT. This sequence encodes CASSGEGPGELFF.

This clone was seen a handful of times. The chain couples TRBV7-9 to TRBJ1-1; TRBD1 might be the D (5 bases). CDR1 and CDR2 (germline): SEHNR, FQNEAQ (reference sequence). The CDR3 covers 13 residues. The germline V and J ends were trimmed by 5 bases and 6 bases, with 13 bases remaining between them. CDR3 amino acids: CASSTRQLPEAFF. In DNA, the CDR3 is TGTGCCAGCAGCACGAGACAGCTACCTGAAGCTTTCTTT.

This sequence joins TRBV30 and TRBJ1-6; no clear D. CDR3 length: 14 residues. The V gene's germline CDR1 is GTSNPN and CDR2 SVGIG (reference sequence). Trimming removed 0 bases from V and 9 bases from J, with 12 bases in between. CDR3 bases: TGTGCCTGGAGTGTGGGCGGGGATAGTTCACCCCTCCACTTT. This encodes CAWSVGGDSSPLHF.

V usage is TRBV10-3 and J usage is TRBJ2-7; TRBD2 might be the D (6 bases). The germline gives CDR1 ENHRY, CDR2 SYGVKD. This CDR3 contains 11 residues. V shed 10 bases and J shed 2 bases, with 9 bases lying between them. DNA for the CDR3: TGTGCCACCGCGGGAACCTACGAGCAGTACTTC. As protein: CATAGTYEQYF.

This rearrangement joins TRBV27 to TRBJ1-1; the D gene is possibly TRBD1 (5 bases). The length of the CDR3 is 14 residues. Between the trimmed V and J ends, which lost 7 bases and 8 bases, there was a span of 20 bases. The germline gives CDR1 MNHEY, CDR2 SMNVEV (reference sequence). CDR3 sequence (DNA): TGTGCCAGCAAGTTCGGGGCCCATGCCTTAGAAGCTTTCTTT. Amino acid sequence: CASKFGAHALEAFF.

The chain has TRBV7-8 and TRBJ1-1; TRBD1 might be the D (5 bases). CDR3 length: 15 residues. From germline, CDR1 is SGHVS and CDR2 FQNEAQ. Trimming stripped 3 bases from V and 4 bases from J, with 15 bases between. CDR3 sequence: CASSLSTVFGTEAFF. DNA for the CDR3: TGTGCCAGCAGCTTGTCGACAGTCTTTGGCACTGAAGCTTTCTTT. The full variable domain, in which reference TRBV7-8 and TRBJ1-1 provide the parts outside the CDR3, is GAGVSQSPRYKVAKRGQDVALRCDPISGHVSLFWYQQALGQGPEFLTYFQNEAQLDKSGLPSDRFFAERPEGSVSTLKIQRTQQEDSAVYLCASSLSTVFGTEAFFGQGTRLTVV.

This clone appeared once. The V and J genes are TRBV5-5 and TRBJ1-5; no firm D call. This CDR3 contains 13 residues. V was cut by 0 bases and J by 4 bases, with 5 bases left in between. Per the germline V gene, CDR1 is SGHKS and CDR2 is YYEKEE (reference sequence). For the CDR3, the DNA is TGTGCCAGCAGCTTGGTTCGGAATCAGCCCCAGCATTTT. Translated, it gives CASSLVRNQPQHF.

The chain uses TRBV25-1 and TRBJ1-1; the D gene is possibly TRBD1 (6 bases). Germline V lookup: CDR1 MGHDK, CDR2 SYGVNS. CDR3 size: 13 residues. V lost 4 bases and J lost 11, with 17 bases in between. CDR3 sequence: CASSGGASGRAFF. The DNA for the CDR3 is TGTGCCAGCAGTGGGGGGGCCTCCGGTCGGGCTTTCTTT.

The chain carries TRBV11-2 and TRBJ1-1; D remains unclear. The germline CDR1 and CDR2 sequences are SGHAT and FQNNGV. Trimming took off 0 bases at V and 5 bases at J, with 13 bases between the two ends. The CDR3 is 15 amino acids. CDR3 loop: CASSLERSGRTEAFF. Written as DNA, the CDR3 is TGTGCCAGCAGCTTAGAGCGAAGCGGGCGGACTGAAGCTTTCTTT.

The chain recombines TRBV19 with TRBJ2-7; no clear D gene. The V end was cut by 4 bases, the J end by 3 bases, with 13 bases between. The length of the CDR3 is 14 residues. Germline V gene data show CDR1 as LNHDA and CDR2 as SQIVND (reference sequence). CDR3 nucleotide sequence: TGTGCCAGTAGTACCGGTAACCTAGTCTACGAGCAGTACTTC. Translation: CASSTGNLVYEQYF.

The chain links TRBV7-3 to TRBJ2-7; D not certain. This CDR3 region has 13 residues. Germline V CDR1 and CDR2: SGHTA, FQGTGA. The V gene lost 2 bases and the J gene lost 7 bases, with 12 bases spanning the gap. The CDR3 loop reads CASSLDGLGEQYF. CDR3 DNA sequence: TGTGCCAGCAGCTTAGATGGGTTGGGGGAGCAGTACTTC.

The chain combines TRBV10-1 with TRBJ2-7; TRBD1 aligns across 8 bases. The V and J ends lost 5 bases and 2 bases, in that order; junction bases with no gene match: 5. The CDR3 is made up of 14 amino acids. Looked up from germline, CDR1 is WNHNN and CDR2 is SYGVQD (reference sequence). Here the CDR3 DNA reads TGCGCCAGCAGTTCACAGGGGGTCCCCTACGAGCAGTACTTC. It specifies CASSSQGVPYEQYF.

This chain uses TRBV10-3 with TRBJ1-2, with 8 bases aligning to TRBD1. Trimming cost V 6 bases and J 4 bases; bases outside gene matches: 10. The CDR3 spans 15 residues. CDR1 is ENHRY, CDR2 SYGVKD, per germline. The CDR3 coding sequence is TGTGCCATCAGCGACAGGGGTTCGTCTAGCTATGGCTACACCTTC. Translated, it gives CAISDRGSSSYGYTF.

By share, this clone counts as medium-sized. This chain links TRBV4-2 with TRBJ2-5; D may be TRBD2 (6 bases). Germline V lookup: CDR1 LGHNA, CDR2 YNFKEQ. Trimming removed 1 base from V and 4 bases from J, with 10 bases in between. This CDR3 has 14 amino acids. Here the CDR3 DNA reads TGTGCCAGCAGCCAAGGGAGGGTCGGAGAGACCCAGTACTTC. As protein: CASSQGRVGETQYF.

V and J are TRBV7-6 and TRBJ1-6, with D possibly TRBD1 on 6 matching bases. The CDR3 extends over 15 amino acids. V lost 3 bases, J lost 4 bases, and 10 bases lay in between. Germline CDR1 and CDR2: SGHVS and FNYEAQ. CDR3 DNA: TGTGCCAGCAGCTTGGACCAGGGGTATAATTCACCCCTCCACTTT. Encoded protein: CASSLDQGYNSPLHF.

The chain employs TRBV10-1 and TRBJ2-5; unclear D gene. This CDR3 spans 19 amino acids. Germline CDR1 and CDR2: WNHNN and SYGVQD (reference sequence). Trimming shortened V by 3 bases and J by 3 bases, and 26 bases separated the two germline ends. The CDR3 is CASSDEVSAQHLEKETQYF. The CDR3 bases are TGCGCCAGCAGTGACGAGGTTTCGGCTCAGCACTTGGAAAAAGAGACCCAGTACTTC.

The genes are TRBV15 and TRBJ2-1, with D unresolved. The CDR3 sequence is 15 residues long. V dropped 0 bases and J dropped 6 bases, with 12 bases sitting between them. Looked up from germline, CDR1 is LNHNV and CDR2 is YYDKDF (reference sequence). The DNA of the CDR3 is TGTGCCACCAGCAGAGATCACCTGACGGGCAATGAGCAGTTCTTC. This codes for CATSRDHLTGNEQFF.

The V gene is TRBV6-6, the J gene TRBJ2-7; 8 bases line up with TRBD2. The ends lost 2 bases at V and 0 bases at J; junction bases unmatched: 3. CDR3 length: 15 amino acids. Germline values: CDR1 MNHNY, CDR2 SVGAGI (reference sequence). The CDR3 sequence is CASSYPAGGSYEQYF. DNA of the CDR3: TGTGCCAGCAGTTACCCGGCGGGGGGCTCCTACGAGCAGTACTTC.

Note on this clone: The germline gene is not matched at one end of the junction; a read error may be the cause. This rearrangement joins TRBV19 to TRBJ2-6; D tentatively reads TRBD1 or TRBD2 (5 bases each). Germline assignment: CDR1 LNHDA and CDR2 SQIVND (reference sequence). This CDR3 contains 16 residues. CDR3 coding DNA: TGTGCCAGTAGTACCTTTCGGACTTCTGGGGCTAACGTCCTGACTTTC. Its translation is CASSTFRTSGANVLTF.

This chain joins TRBV7-9 and TRBJ2-6; D unresolved. This CDR3 region has 15 residues. CDR1 SEHNR and CDR2 FQNEAQ come from the germline V gene (reference sequence). Deletions cut 5 bases from V and 0 bases from J, with 8 bases between. In DNA form, the CDR3 reads TGTGCCAGCAGCCCTCACTCCTCTGGGGCCAACGTCCTGACTTTC. It is translated as CASSPHSSGANVLTF.

The gene calls are TRBV6-5 and TRBJ1-4; D gene uncertain. Trimming took off 0 bases at V and 3 bases at J, with 5 bases between the two ends. The CDR3 totals 14 residues. The germline gives CDR1 MNHEY, CDR2 SVGAGI. CDR3 coding DNA: TGTGCCAGCAGTTACTCGAAGGCTAATGAAAAACTGTTTTTT. Translation gives CASSYSKANEKLFF.

This sequence joins TRBV6-1 and TRBJ2-7, with 9 bases aligning to TRBD1. Germline loops: CDR1 MNHNS, CDR2 SASEGT. V shed 6 bases and J 2 bases; nucleotides not matched to a gene: 5. The CDR3 consists of 14 residues. The CDR3 is CASRGTGRAYEQYF. As DNA, the CDR3 is TGTGCCAGCAGGGGGACAGGGCGAGCCTACGAGCAGTACTTC.

The chain couples TRBV19 to TRBJ2-7; 9 nucleotides align to TRBD1. The germline V gene encodes CDR1 LNHDA and CDR2 SQIVND (reference sequence). This CDR3 is 13 amino acids long. With 4 bases clipped from V and 7 bases from J, the junction kept 5 bases outside the gene matches. The CDR3, as DNA: TGTGCCAGTAGTAAACAGGGGGCGCAAGAGCAGTACTTC. Amino acid sequence: CASSKQGAQEQYF.

The CDR3 reads CASSPVQGTDTQYF. Here the CDR3 DNA reads TGTGCCAGTAGCCCCGTGCAGGGGACAGATACGCAGTATTTT. The V and J genes are TRBV19 and TRBJ2-3, with a tentative D call TRBD1 (6 bases). Germline-derived CDR1 and CDR2 are LNHDA and SQIVND (reference sequence). V gave up 6 bases and J gave up 3 bases, with 13 bases separating them. The CDR3 contains 14 residues.

This chain links TRBV5-1 with TRBJ2-5; 7 nucleotides line up with TRBD2. Germline trimming cut 4 bases from V and 5 bases from J; bases unmatched to any gene: 8. The CDR3 runs to 14 residues. Germline CDR1 reads SGHRS; CDR2 reads YFSETQ. CDR3 region: CASSSGASGETQYF. The CDR3 nucleotides read TGCGCCAGCAGCAGCGGGGCCTCGGGGGAGACCCAGTACTTC.

This clone was seen a handful of times. The V and J genes are TRBV7-2 and TRBJ1-6; no definite D call. The V gene lost 4 bases and the J gene lost 6 bases, with 10 bases spanning the gap. Germline values: CDR1 SGHTA, CDR2 FQGNSA. This CDR3 is built from 14 residues. This CDR3 is CASSSNPGNSPLHF. In nucleotides, the CDR3 is TGTGCCAGCAGCTCTAATCCGGGTAATTCACCCCTCCACTTT. Full variable domain (missing parts from reference TRBV7-2 and TRBJ1-6): GAGVSQSPSNKVTEKGKDVELRCDPISGHTALYWYRQSLGQGLEFLIYFQGNSAPDKSGLPSDRFSAERTGGSVSTLTIQRTQQEDSAVYLCASSSNPGNSPLHFGNGTRLTVT.

The chain uses TRBV4-1 and TRBJ1-5; no definite D call. Trimming cost V 0 bases and J 1 base, with 7 bases left between them. The CDR3 consists of 15 residues. Germline CDR1 MGHRA, CDR2 YSYEKL. Here the CDR3 reads CASSQDPQSNQPQHF. CDR3 DNA sequence: TGCGCCAGCAGCCAAGATCCACAGAGCAATCAGCCCCAGCATTTT.